The table lists the clone carrying this T cell receptor beta chain with many counts. The antigen remains undetermined. Based on clinical symptoms, serum thyroxine and TRAb, thyroid ultrasound and orbital computed tomography, diagnoses were reached. The germline V and J ends were trimmed by 1 base and 2 bases, with 8 bases remaining between them. The CDR3 runs 15 residues. The germline gives CDR1 MDHEN, CDR2 SYDVKM. There were TCR beta CDR3 regions amplified from RNA transcripts. The HTBI primer set was used in a first-round RT-PCR of the TCR CDR3. TCRdb re-derived calls from the multiplex PCR reads in MiXCR, one entry per CDR3 protein. Of about 640,000 distinct CDR3 sequences listed, roughly 15% are singletons. The record originates from a study of T cells in Graves' hyperthyroidism and ophthalmopathy. Broader study findings: Ophthalmopathy got predicted by the model a median around 6.6 months before its onset. Through a model of 13 V-J features, ophthalmopathy was separated from stable hyperthyroidism. Appearing also in blood were most of the thyroid clonotypes expanded above 0.001.

The TCR comes from a woman aged 50 to 60 with Graves' ophthalmopathy. The sequencing input was blood. The chain has TRBV28 and TRBJ2-2; D is ambiguous. For the CDR3, the DNA is TGTGCCAGCAGTTTATTGACCCATAACACCGGGGAGCTGTTTTTT. It specifies CASSLLTHNTGELFF.